The 21 T cell receptor beta chains given below trace back to one sample, sequenced in a study of CD8 T cells in Susac syndrome. Random hexamers were used to reverse transcribe an amount of roughly 0.45 to 1 ug RNA. TCRdb redid the calling of the immunoSEQ multiplex PCR reads with MiXCR, one entry per CDR3 protein. This table holds 80,000 to 95,000 distinct CDR3 sequences, about 93% found once. Material for sequencing was CD8+ T cells from PBMCs. These receptors were collected from a human donor with Susac syndrome.

This chain joins TRBV4-3 and TRBJ2-5; D unresolved. This CDR3 has 13 amino acids. Trimming left V 2 bases short and J 5 bases short, with 9 bases between. The germline CDR1 and CDR2 sequences are LGHNA and YSLEER. The chain's CDR3 is CASSQRMEETQYF. CDR3 in DNA: TGCGCCAGCAGCCAAAGGATGGAGGAGACCCAGTACTTC.

The chain couples TRBV29-1 to TRBJ2-7; 9 nucleotides align to TRBD1. Trimming at V came to 3 bases and at J to 6 bases, leaving 9 bases not matched to a gene. Germline assignment: CDR1 SQVTM and CDR2 ANQGSEA. CDR3 length: 14 amino acids. CDR3 sequence reads: CSVEATGTGTEQYF. The CDR3 DNA is TGCAGCGTTGAGGCAACCGGGACAGGGACCGAGCAGTACTTC.

The chain recombines TRBV4-2 with TRBJ1-5; TRBD1 is a possible D gene (6 bases). This CDR3 is built from 14 residues. The germline V gene has CDR1 LGHNA and CDR2 YNFKEQ. V was clipped by 1 base and J by 8 bases, with 12 bases between them. The CDR3 sequence: CASSQGAGEEPQHF. CDR3 nucleotides: TGTGCCAGCAGCCAAGGGGCAGGGGAGGAGCCCCAGCATTTT.

The table lists this clonotype with a count of one. The chain employs TRBV20-1 and TRBJ2-7; weak D call: TRBD1 (5 bases). This CDR3 comprises 11 residues. CDR1 and CDR2 from the germline V gene are DFQATT and SNEGSKA (reference sequence). Trimming took off 2 bases at V and 6 bases at J, with 8 bases between the two ends. For the CDR3, the DNA is TGCAGTGCTAGACTTAGGGGCGAGCAGTACTTC. This sequence encodes CSARLRGEQYF.

The chain combines TRBV6-5 with TRBJ2-7, with D perhaps given as TRBD1 or TRBD2 (5 bases each). The CDR3 totals 16 residues. Germline V gene data show CDR1 as MNHEY and CDR2 as SVGAGI. V gave up 0 bases and J gave up 3 bases, with 15 bases separating them. The CDR3 loop is CASSYSKGSVVYEQYF. CDR3 nucleotide sequence: TGTGCCAGCAGTTACTCGAAGGGGAGTGTAGTCTACGAGCAGTACTTC.

This sequence joins TRBV29-1 and TRBJ2-2; 13 bases are shared with TRBD2. From germline, CDR1 is SQVTM and CDR2 ANQGSEA. The CDR3 sequence is 15 residues long. V shed 6 bases and J 7 bases; nucleotides not matched to a gene: 8. The CDR3 loop reads CSVHTSGRAHGELFF. The CDR3 DNA reads as TGCAGCGTCCATACTAGCGGGAGGGCCCACGGGGAGCTGTTTTTT.

V and J are TRBV30 and TRBJ2-7; 7 nucleotides align to TRBD2. The CDR3 length is 11 residues. In germline, CDR1 is GTSNPN, CDR2 SVGIG (reference sequence). V lost 6 bases and J lost 6; bases outside the gene matches: 5. CDR3 region: CACQTSLEQYF. In nucleotides, the CDR3 is TGTGCCTGTCAGACTAGCCTCGAGCAGTACTTC. The variable domain in full, completed from reference TRBV30 and TRBJ2-7, reads SQTIHQWPATLVQPVGSPLSLECTVEGTSNPNLYWYRQAAGRGLQLLFYSVGIGQISSEVPQNLSASRPQDRQFILSSKKLLLSDSGFYLCACQTSLEQYFGPGTRLTVT.

V gene TRBV28 combines with J gene TRBJ2-3; a weak D match, TRBD2 (5 bases). This CDR3 spans 16 amino acids. Germline V gene lookup returns CDR1 MDHEN and CDR2 SYDVKM. The germline V and J ends were trimmed by 6 bases and 0 bases, with 16 bases remaining between them. Here the CDR3 DNA reads TGTGCCAGCAGATTAATCTACGGCGGGAGCACAGATACGCAGTATTTT. It yields the protein CASRLIYGGSTDTQYF.

In DNA form, the CDR3 reads TGTGCCAGCACCCTAAGCGGGGGACCCAACAATGAGCAGTTCTTC. Encoded protein: CASTLSGGPNNEQFF. The chain combines TRBV9 with TRBJ2-1; 8 positions agree with TRBD2. The V segment lost 6 bases and the J segment 5 bases; nucleotides outside the gene matches: 10. The germline V gene has CDR1 SGDLS and CDR2 YYNGEE. This CDR3 is 15 amino acids long.

J is TRBJ2-2 and V is TRBV5-6; perhaps TRBD1 as D (6 bases). CDR1 and CDR2 (germline): SGHDT, YYEEEE. The V and J ends lost 0 bases and 0 bases respectively, with 9 bases between them. CDR3 length: 16 residues. The CDR3 loop reads CASSLAAGANTGELFF. The CDR3 bases are TGTGCCAGCAGCTTGGCCGCAGGGGCGAACACCGGGGAGCTGTTTTTT.

CDR3 DNA: TGTGCCAGCAGTTTTTCACTAGCGGATAGCTCCTACGAGCAGTACTTC. Translating it yields CASSFSLADSSYEQYF. The gene calls are TRBV28 and TRBJ2-7, with 8 positions matching TRBD2. The germline V gene encodes CDR1 MDHEN and CDR2 SYDVKM. V gave up 3 bases and J gave up 0 bases; unmatched junction bases: 7. This CDR3 has 16 amino acids.

CDR3 in amino acids: CATSDSGTSGKETQYF. In DNA form, the CDR3 reads TGTGCCACCAGTGATTCCGGGACTAGCGGGAAAGAGACCCAGTACTTC. The J gene is TRBJ2-5, the V gene TRBV24-1, with 13 positions matching TRBD2. CDR1 KGHDR and CDR2 SFDVKD come from the germline V gene. This CDR3 spans 16 amino acids. With V trimmed by 2 bases and J by 3 bases, 2 bases remained unmatched.

In its sample, this clonotype was seen once. V is TRBV9 and J is TRBJ2-5, with 8 nucleotides matching TRBD2. The J segment lost 1 base and the V segment lost 0 bases, leaving 8 bases of the junction unmatched. Germline CDR1 and CDR2: SGDLS and YYNGEE. The CDR3 totals 17 residues. The CDR3 coding sequence is TGTGCCAGCAGCGTAGCTTCGGGCGGGGGGATCCAAGAGACCCAGTACTTC. Its protein is CASSVASGGGIQETQYF.

This rearrangement joins TRBV29-1 to TRBJ2-3; TRBD2 matches at 10 bases. The CDR3 loop spans 16 amino acids. V was clipped by 0 bases and J by 1 base; unmatched bases: 4. Germline V gene data show CDR1 as SQVTM and CDR2 as ANQGSEA. The CDR3 protein is CSVEEGTSEGTDTQYF. Written as DNA, the CDR3 is TGCAGCGTTGAAGAGGGGACTAGCGAGGGCACAGATACGCAGTATTTT.

The chain couples TRBV4-1 to TRBJ2-2; no clear D gene. Germline V gene lookup returns CDR1 MGHRA and CDR2 YSYEKL. V was trimmed by 0 bases and J by 4 bases, leaving 9 bases between them. The CDR3 length is 15 residues. The CDR3 protein is CASSQDQTSTGELFF. CDR3 DNA sequence: TGCGCCAGCAGCCAAGATCAGACTTCCACCGGGGAGCTGTTTTTT.

For this clonotype: The junction differs from germline at one of its ends, possibly a read error. The rearrangement uses TRBV10-3 and TRBJ1-1, with D possibly TRBD1 on 6 matching bases. Per the germline V gene, CDR1 is ENHRY and CDR2 is SYGVKD. The CDR3 is 15 residues long. CDR3 residues: CAISESGTMNTEVFF. In DNA, the CDR3 is TGTGCCATCAGTGAGTCCGGGACAATGAACACTGAAGTTTTCTTT.

The rearrangement joins TRBV5-7 to TRBJ2-1; tentative D call: TRBD1 (6 bases). TRBV5-7 is treated as an ORF (open reading frame) with a function not yet certain. The CDR3 sequence is 18 residues long. The V gene lost 4 bases and the J gene lost 6 bases, with 26 bases spanning the gap. The CDR3, as DNA: TGTGCCAGCAGCCTGGGTTGGGGCTTATACAGGGAAGGCAATGAGCAGTTCTTC. It is translated as CASSLGWGLYREGNEQFF.

V gene TRBV7-9 combines with J gene TRBJ2-1, with 11 bases matching TRBD1. The CDR3 has 16 residues. CDR1 SEHNR and CDR2 FQNEAQ come from the germline V gene (reference sequence). V gave up 2 bases and J gave up 3 bases; unmatched junction bases: 3. The CDR3 DNA reads TGTGCCAGCAGCTTAATTGGGACAGGGGGCTACAATGAGCAGTTCTTC. Encoded protein: CASSLIGTGGYNEQFF.

The chain links TRBV27 to TRBJ1-1, with unresolved D. The germline CDR1 and CDR2 sequences are MNHEY and SMNVEV (reference sequence). Deletions cut 2 bases from V and 0 bases from J, with 7 bases between. CDR3 length equals 14 residues. The CDR3 loop reads CASSLGSVNTEAFF. In nucleotides, the CDR3 is TGTGCCAGCAGTTTAGGCTCCGTGAACACTGAAGCTTTCTTT.

The rearrangement uses TRBV29-1 and TRBJ2-7, with TRBD1 identical over 8 bases. The germline CDR1 and CDR2 sequences are SQVTM and ANQGSEA. This CDR3 has 13 residues. Unmatched junction bases numbered 7, after V lost 4 bases and J lost 5 bases. The CDR3 region has the DNA TGCAGCGTTGGACGACAGGGGATCAACGAGCAGTACTTC. The encoded protein is CSVGRQGINEQYF.

The genes are TRBV19 and TRBJ2-1; a possible D gene is TRBD2 (5 bases). Germline CDR1 is LNHDA and CDR2 is SQIVND (reference sequence). V was clipped by 3 bases and J by 6 bases, with 9 bases between them. This CDR3 has 13 residues. In DNA, the CDR3 is TGTGCCAGTAGTATGTCGGGGTCCAATGAGCAGTTCTTC. It is translated as CASSMSGSNEQFF.